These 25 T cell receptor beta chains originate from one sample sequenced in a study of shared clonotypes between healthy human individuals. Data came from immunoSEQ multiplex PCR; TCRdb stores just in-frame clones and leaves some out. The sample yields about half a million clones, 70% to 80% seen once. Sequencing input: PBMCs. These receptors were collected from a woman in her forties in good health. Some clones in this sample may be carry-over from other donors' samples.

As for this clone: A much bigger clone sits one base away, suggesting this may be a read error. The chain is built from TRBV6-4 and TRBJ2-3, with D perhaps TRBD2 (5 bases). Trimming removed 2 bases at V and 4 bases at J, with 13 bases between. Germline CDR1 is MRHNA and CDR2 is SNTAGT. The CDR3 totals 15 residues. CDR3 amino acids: CASSDGLASADTQYF. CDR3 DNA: TGTGCCAGCAGTGACGGGCTAGCCAGCGCAGATACGCAGTATTTT.

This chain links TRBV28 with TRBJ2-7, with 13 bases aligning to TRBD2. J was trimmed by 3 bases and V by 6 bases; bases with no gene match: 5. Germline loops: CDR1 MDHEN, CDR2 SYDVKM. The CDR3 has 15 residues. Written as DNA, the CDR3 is TGTGCCAGCAGACTAGCGGGAGGGGTGAACTACGAGCAGTACTTC. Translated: CASRLAGGVNYEQYF.

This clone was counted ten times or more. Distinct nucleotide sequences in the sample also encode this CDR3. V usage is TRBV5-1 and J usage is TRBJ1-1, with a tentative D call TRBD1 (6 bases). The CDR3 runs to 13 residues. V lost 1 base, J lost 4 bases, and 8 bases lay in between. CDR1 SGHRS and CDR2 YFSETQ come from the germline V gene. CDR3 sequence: CASSLRGGTEAFF. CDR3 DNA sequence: TGCGCCAGCAGCTTGAGAGGGGGCACTGAAGCTTTCTTT.

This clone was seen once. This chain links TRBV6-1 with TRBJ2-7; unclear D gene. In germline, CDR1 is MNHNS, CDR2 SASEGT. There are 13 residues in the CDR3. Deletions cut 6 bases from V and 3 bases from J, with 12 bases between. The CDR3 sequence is CASRQPAVYEQYF. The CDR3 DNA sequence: TGTGCCAGCAGACAGCCTGCCGTCTACGAGCAGTACTTC.

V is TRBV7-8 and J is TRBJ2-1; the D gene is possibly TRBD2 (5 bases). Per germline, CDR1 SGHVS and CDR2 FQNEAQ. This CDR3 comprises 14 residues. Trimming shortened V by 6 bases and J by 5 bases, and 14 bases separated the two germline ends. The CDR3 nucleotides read TGTGCCAGCAGGCGGACTGAAGCCAACAATGAGCAGTTCTTC. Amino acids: CASRRTEANNEQFF.

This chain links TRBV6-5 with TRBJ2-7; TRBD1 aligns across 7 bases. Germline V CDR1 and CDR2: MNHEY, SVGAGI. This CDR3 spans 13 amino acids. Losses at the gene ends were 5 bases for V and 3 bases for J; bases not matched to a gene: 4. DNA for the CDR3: TGTGCCAGCAGTAAAACAGGGGACTACGAGCAGTACTTC. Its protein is CASSKTGDYEQYF.

CDR3 sequence reads: CASSSDREAKNIQYF. CDR3 nucleotides: TGTGCCAGCAGCTCGGACAGGGAAGCCAAAAACATTCAGTACTTC. The V gene is TRBV5-4, the J gene TRBJ2-4; 8 bases align to TRBD1. With 3 bases clipped from V and 0 bases from J, the junction kept 2 bases outside the gene matches. The CDR3 has 15 residues. CDR1 and CDR2 (germline): SGHNT, YYREEE (reference sequence).

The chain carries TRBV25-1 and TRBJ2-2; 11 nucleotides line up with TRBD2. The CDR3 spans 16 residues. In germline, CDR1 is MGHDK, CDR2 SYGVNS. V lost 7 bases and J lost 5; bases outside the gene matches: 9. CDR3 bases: TGTGCCAGCACCCCGGGAGTAGCGGGAGGGACCGGGGAGCTGTTTTTT. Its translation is CASTPGVAGGTGELFF.

In nucleotides, the CDR3 is TGTGCCAGTAGTATGAGTCCGCAGAGTCAAACTGAAGCTTTCTTT. As protein: CASSMSPQSQTEAFF. The chain is built from TRBV19 and TRBJ1-1; D call uncertain. Trimming cost V 3 bases and J 5 bases, with 16 bases left between them. The length of the CDR3 is 15 residues. CDR1 and CDR2 (germline): LNHDA, SQIVND (reference sequence).

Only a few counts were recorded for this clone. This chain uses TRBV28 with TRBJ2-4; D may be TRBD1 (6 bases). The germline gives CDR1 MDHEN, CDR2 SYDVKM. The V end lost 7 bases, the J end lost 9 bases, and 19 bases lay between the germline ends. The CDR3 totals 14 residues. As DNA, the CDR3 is TGTGCCAGCACCACCCCTGGGGGCGTTGGCATTCAGTACTTC. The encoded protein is CASTTPGGVGIQYF.

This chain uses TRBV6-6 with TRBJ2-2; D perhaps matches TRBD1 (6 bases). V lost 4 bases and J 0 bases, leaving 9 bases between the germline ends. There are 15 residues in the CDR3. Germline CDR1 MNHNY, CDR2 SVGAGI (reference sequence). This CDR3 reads CASSSQGTNTGELFF. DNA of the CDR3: TGTGCCAGCAGTTCCCAGGGGACGAACACCGGGGAGCTGTTTTTT.

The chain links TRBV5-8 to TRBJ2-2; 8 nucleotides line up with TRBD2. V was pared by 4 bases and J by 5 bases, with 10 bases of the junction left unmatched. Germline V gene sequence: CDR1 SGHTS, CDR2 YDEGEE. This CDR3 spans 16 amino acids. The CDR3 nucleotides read TGTGCCAGCAGCCTGGGGTTAGCGGGGTCAACCGGGGAGCTGTTTTTT. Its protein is CASSLGLAGSTGELFF.

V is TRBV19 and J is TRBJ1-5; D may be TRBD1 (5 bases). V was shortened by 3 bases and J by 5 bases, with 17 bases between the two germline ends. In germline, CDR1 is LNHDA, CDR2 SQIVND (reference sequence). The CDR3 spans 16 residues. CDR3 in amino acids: CASSIPRSGGDQPQHF. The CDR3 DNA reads TGTGCCAGTAGTATTCCCCGGTCGGGGGGGGATCAGCCCCAGCATTTT.

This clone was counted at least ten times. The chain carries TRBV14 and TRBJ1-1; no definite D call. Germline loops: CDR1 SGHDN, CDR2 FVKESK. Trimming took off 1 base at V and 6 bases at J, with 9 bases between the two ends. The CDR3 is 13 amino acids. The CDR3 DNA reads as TGTGCCAGCAGCCAAGTTTGGATGGCTGAAGCTTTCTTT. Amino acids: CASSQVWMAEAFF.

CDR3 protein: CATSSGHYNEQFF. CDR3 sequence (DNA): TGTGCCACATCTAGCGGCCACTACAATGAGCAGTTCTTC. The chain recombines TRBV19 with TRBJ2-1; 7 bases are shared with TRBD2. The germline gives CDR1 LNHDA, CDR2 SQIVND (reference sequence). Trimming at V came to 10 bases and at J to 3 bases, leaving 6 bases not matched to a gene. This CDR3 region has 13 residues.

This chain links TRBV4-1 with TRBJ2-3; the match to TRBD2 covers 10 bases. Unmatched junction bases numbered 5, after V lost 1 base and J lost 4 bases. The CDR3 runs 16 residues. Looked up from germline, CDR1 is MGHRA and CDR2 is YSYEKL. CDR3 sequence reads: CASSQASSGSSDTQYF. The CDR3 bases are TGCGCCAGCAGCCAAGCCTCTAGCGGGAGTTCAGATACGCAGTATTTT.

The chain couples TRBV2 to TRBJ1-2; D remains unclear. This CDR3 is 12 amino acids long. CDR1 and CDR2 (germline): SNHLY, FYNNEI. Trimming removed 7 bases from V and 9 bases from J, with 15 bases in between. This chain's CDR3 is CASMPTLGRYTF. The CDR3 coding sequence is TGTGCCAGCATGCCTACCCTCGGACGCTACACCTTC. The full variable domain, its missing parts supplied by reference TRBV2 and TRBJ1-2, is EPEVTQTPSHQVTQMGQEVILRCVPISNHLYFYWYRQILGQKVEFLVSFYNNEISEKSEIFDDQFSVERPDGSNFTLKIRSTKLEDSAMYFCASMPTLGRYTFGSGTRLTVV.

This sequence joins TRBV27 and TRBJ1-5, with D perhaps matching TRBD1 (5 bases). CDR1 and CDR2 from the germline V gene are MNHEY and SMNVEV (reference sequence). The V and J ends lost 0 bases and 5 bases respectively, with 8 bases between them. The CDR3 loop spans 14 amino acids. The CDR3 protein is CASSLSRVDQPQHF. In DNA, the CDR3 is TGTGCCAGCAGTTTATCCAGGGTGGATCAGCCCCAGCATTTT.

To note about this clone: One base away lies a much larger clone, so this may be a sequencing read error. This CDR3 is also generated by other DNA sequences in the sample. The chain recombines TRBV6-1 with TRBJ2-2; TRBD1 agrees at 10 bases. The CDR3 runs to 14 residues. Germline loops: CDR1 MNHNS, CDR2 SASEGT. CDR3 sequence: CASSGTGEVRELFF. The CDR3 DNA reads TGCGCCAGCAGTGGGACAGGGGAAGTCCGGGAGCTGTTTTTT.

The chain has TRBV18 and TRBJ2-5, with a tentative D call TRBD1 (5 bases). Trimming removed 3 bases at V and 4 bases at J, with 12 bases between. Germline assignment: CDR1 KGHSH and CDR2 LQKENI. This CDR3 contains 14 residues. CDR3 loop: CASSPTWTPETQYF. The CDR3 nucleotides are TGTGCCAGCTCACCCACCTGGACACCAGAGACCCAGTACTTC.

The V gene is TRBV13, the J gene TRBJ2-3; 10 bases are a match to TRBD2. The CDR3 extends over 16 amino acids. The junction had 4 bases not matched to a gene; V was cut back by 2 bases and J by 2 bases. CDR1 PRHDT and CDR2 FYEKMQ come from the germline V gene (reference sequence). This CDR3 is CASSLSGTSDTDTQYF. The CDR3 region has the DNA TGTGCCAGCAGCTTAAGCGGGACTAGCGACACAGATACGCAGTATTTT.

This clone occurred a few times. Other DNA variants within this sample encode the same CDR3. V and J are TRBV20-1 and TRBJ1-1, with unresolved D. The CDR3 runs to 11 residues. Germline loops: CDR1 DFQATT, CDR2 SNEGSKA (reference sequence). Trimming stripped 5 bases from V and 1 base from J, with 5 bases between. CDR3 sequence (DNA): TGCAGTGCTCTTGGGAACACTGAAGCTTTCTTT. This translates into CSALGNTEAFF.

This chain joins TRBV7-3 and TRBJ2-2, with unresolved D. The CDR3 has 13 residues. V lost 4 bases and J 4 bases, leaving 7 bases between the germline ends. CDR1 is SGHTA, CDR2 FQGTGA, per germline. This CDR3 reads CASSSDLTGELFF. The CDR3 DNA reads TGTGCCAGCAGCTCGGACCTCACCGGGGAGCTGTTTTTT.

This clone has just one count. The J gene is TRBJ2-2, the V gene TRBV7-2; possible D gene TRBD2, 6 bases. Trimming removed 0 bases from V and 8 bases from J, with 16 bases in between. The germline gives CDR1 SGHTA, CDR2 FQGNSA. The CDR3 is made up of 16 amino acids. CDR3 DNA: TGTGCCAGCAGCTTAGCGGGCGGGACGAGTCTAGGGGAGCTGTTTTTT. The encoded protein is CASSLAGGTSLGELFF.

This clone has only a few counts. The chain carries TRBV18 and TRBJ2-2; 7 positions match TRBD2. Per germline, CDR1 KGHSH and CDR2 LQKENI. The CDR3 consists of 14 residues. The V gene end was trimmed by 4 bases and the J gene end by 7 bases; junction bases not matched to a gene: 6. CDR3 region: CASSRDYQVGELFF. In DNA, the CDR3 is TGTGCCAGCTCACGGGACTACCAGGTCGGGGAGCTGTTTTTT.